Below, 14 T cell receptor beta chains from the same sample are listed, as sequenced in a study of T cell changes during pregnancy in multiple sclerosis. Sequenced by immunoSEQ multiplex PCR; TCRdb stores in-frame clones only, minus some. This table holds 100,000 or so clones, around 94% found once. This material consisted of peripheral blood, taken after pregnancy. All receptors come from a female donor in good health, enrolled as a control in a pregnancy study.

The chain carries TRBV14 and TRBJ2-7, with D unclear. The ends were cut back, 0 bases at V and 0 bases at J, with 9 bases in the middle. The germline V gene encodes CDR1 SGHDN and CDR2 FVKESK. This CDR3 region has 15 residues. CDR3 bases: TGTGCCAGCAGCCAAGATCGGGTTAGCTCCTACGAGCAGTACTTC. Amino acids: CASSQDRVSSYEQYF.

This chain joins TRBV15 and TRBJ2-1; D is possibly TRBD1 (5 bases). CDR1 and CDR2 (germline): LNHNV, YYDKDF (reference sequence). V lost 0 bases to trimming and J lost 2 bases, with 8 bases between them. CDR3 size: 15 residues. The CDR3 here is CATSREQDPYNEQFF. CDR3 bases: TGTGCCACCAGCAGAGAACAGGACCCCTACAATGAGCAGTTCTTC.

The rearrangement links TRBV27 to TRBJ1-5; the D gene is possibly TRBD1 (5 bases). The CDR3 is made up of 14 amino acids. Germline V gives CDR1 MNHEY, CDR2 SMNVEV (reference sequence). The V end lost 5 bases, the J end lost 4 bases, and 12 bases lay between the germline ends. The CDR3 reads CASSTQGSNQPQHF. DNA of the CDR3: TGTGCCAGCAGTACCCAGGGCAGTAATCAGCCCCAGCATTTT.

This rearrangement joins TRBV25-1 to TRBJ2-1; TRBD1 is a possible D gene (5 bases). The CDR3 extends over 12 amino acids. Trimming took 3 bases from V and 10 from J, leaving 10 bases between them. Germline assignment: CDR1 MGHDK and CDR2 SYGVNS. The CDR3 DNA sequence: TGTGCCAGCAGTGAGCCAGGGATGGAGCAGTTCTTC. Amino acid sequence: CASSEPGMEQFF.

This chain uses TRBV5-1 with TRBJ1-2; D possibly corresponds to TRBD1 (6 bases). This CDR3 has 14 amino acids. V dropped 3 bases and J dropped 3 bases, with 12 bases sitting between them. Germline V gene data show CDR1 as SGHRS and CDR2 as YFSETQ. The CDR3 sequence: CASSSQGSYYGYTF. The CDR3 DNA reads as TGCGCCAGCAGCTCCCAGGGGTCTTACTATGGCTACACCTTC.

This clone is a singleton in its sample. CDR3 sequence (DNA): TGTGCCAGCAGTGATTCCCGGGGGGATGAAAAACTGTTTTTT. Encoded protein: CASSDSRGDEKLFF. V usage is TRBV2 and J usage is TRBJ1-4; a weak D match, TRBD1 (5 bases). This CDR3 spans 14 amino acids. CDR1 is SNHLY and CDR2 is FYNNEI in the germline V gene. Trimming left V 3 bases short and J 6 bases short, with 11 bases between.

The chain joins TRBV7-9 to TRBJ2-3, with 9 bases identical to TRBD2. Trimming took 10 bases from V and 2 from J; bases not matched to a gene: 4. Per the germline V gene, CDR1 is SEHNR and CDR2 is FQNEAQ (reference sequence). CDR3 length: 13 amino acids. CDR3 sequence reads: CANKREDTDTQYF. The CDR3 DNA reads as TGTGCCAACAAGCGGGAGGACACAGATACGCAGTATTTT.

The chain recombines TRBV28 with TRBJ1-5; D may be TRBD1 (5 bases). Looked up from germline, CDR1 is MDHEN and CDR2 is SYDVKM. CDR3 length: 13 residues. Trimming pared 10 bases from V and 1 base from J, leaving 11 bases between. The CDR3 sequence is CATWGESNQPQHF. In DNA, the CDR3 is TGTGCCACCTGGGGGGAGAGCAATCAGCCCCAGCATTTT.

CDR3 nucleotides: TGTGCCATCAGTCAAGACCCCGGGGGATCTGGAAACACCATATATTTT. Amino acid sequence: CAISQDPGGSGNTIYF. The V and J genes are TRBV10-3 and TRBJ1-3, with D maybe TRBD1 (5 bases). The V gene lost 5 bases and the J gene lost 1 base, with 15 bases spanning the gap. Germline assignment: CDR1 ENHRY and CDR2 SYGVKD. This CDR3 has 16 amino acids.

This chain joins TRBV2 and TRBJ2-7, with 11 bases that match TRBD2. The CDR3 contains 15 residues. With V trimmed by 5 bases and J by 2 bases, 5 bases remained unmatched. The V gene's germline CDR1 is SNHLY and CDR2 FYNNEI. Written as DNA, the CDR3 is TGTGCCAGCAGTCGAGTAGCGGGAGGGGCCTACGAGCAGTACTTC. Residues: CASSRVAGGAYEQYF.

The chain joins TRBV28 to TRBJ2-2; 8 nucleotides agree with TRBD2. CDR1 and CDR2 (germline): MDHEN, SYDVKM. V dropped 6 bases and J dropped 6; count of bases not matched to a gene: 9. The length of the CDR3 is 15 residues. The CDR3 coding sequence is TGTGCCAGCAGGGAAACTAGCGGCCGTCCCGGGGAGCTGTTTTTT. This encodes CASRETSGRPGELFF.

The chain combines TRBV2 with TRBJ1-2; 10 bases line up with TRBD1. The CDR3 totals 16 residues. Unmatched junction bases numbered 15, after V lost 6 bases and J lost 8 bases. Germline-derived CDR1 and CDR2 are SNHLY and FYNNEI. The CDR3 sequence: CASRPLKTGQGIGYTF. Written as DNA, the CDR3 is TGTGCCAGCAGACCACTTAAAACGGGACAGGGGATCGGCTACACCTTC.

The chain combines TRBV4-2 with TRBJ2-1, with 13 nucleotides matching TRBD2. The germline gives CDR1 LGHNA, CDR2 YNFKEQ. CDR3 length: 18 amino acids. V lost 4 bases, J lost 9 bases, and 15 bases stayed unmatched. The CDR3 sequence is CASSLRTSGSNSFSEQFF. Written as DNA, the CDR3 is TGTGCCAGCAGCCTCCGGACTAGCGGGAGTAACAGTTTCAGTGAGCAGTTCTTC.

This sequence joins TRBV7-8 and TRBJ2-7; TRBD2 matches 8 bases. The CDR3 is 17 residues long. Germline V lookup: CDR1 SGHVS, CDR2 FQNEAQ. V shed 4 bases, J shed 11 bases, and the junction held 22 bases outside the gene matches. The CDR3 DNA reads TGTGCCAGCAGCTACCCTCCCGCGGGAGGCCAAACTCGGGGAAAGTACTTC. This codes for CASSYPPAGGQTRGKYF.